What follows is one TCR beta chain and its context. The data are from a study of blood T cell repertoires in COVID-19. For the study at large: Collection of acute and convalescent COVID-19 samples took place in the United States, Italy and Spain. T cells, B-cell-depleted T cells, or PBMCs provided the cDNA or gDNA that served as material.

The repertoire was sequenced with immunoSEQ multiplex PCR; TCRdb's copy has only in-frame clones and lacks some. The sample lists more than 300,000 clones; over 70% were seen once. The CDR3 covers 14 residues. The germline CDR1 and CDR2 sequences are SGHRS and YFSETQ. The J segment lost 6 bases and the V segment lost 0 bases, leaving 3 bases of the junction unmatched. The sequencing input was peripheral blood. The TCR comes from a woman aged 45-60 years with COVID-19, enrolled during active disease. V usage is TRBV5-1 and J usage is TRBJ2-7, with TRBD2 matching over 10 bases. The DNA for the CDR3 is TGCGCCAGCAGCTTGGGACTAGCGGGTCTCGAGCAGTACTTC. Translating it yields CASSLGLAGLEQYF. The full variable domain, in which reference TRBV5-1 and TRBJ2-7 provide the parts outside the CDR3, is KAGVTQTPRYLIKTRGQQVTLSCSPISGHRSVSWYQQTPGQGLQFLFEYFSETQRNKGNFPGRFSGRQFSNSRSEMNVSTLELGDSALYLCASSLGLAGLEQYFGPGTRLTVT.